The TCR beta chain under discussion was sequenced for a study of blood T cell repertoires in COVID-19. Study as a whole: PBMCs, B-cell-depleted T cells, or T cells were the source of the cDNA or gDNA that made up the material.

Seattle enrolled patients during active infection and tracked them longitudinally. The V end lost 6 bases, the J end lost 6 bases, and 9 bases lay between the germline ends. The CDR3 length is 11 residues. Germline V gene data show CDR1 as MNHEY and CDR2 as SMNVEV (reference sequence). Sequencing was performed with immunoSEQ multiplex PCR; in TCRdb, only in-frame clones are kept and a portion is missing. The sample lists 200,000 to 300,000 clones, around 90% occurring once. This clone was observed a few times. This sequence joins TRBV27 and TRBJ2-7; TRBD1 might be the D (5 bases). The receptor was derived from a woman in her fifties or sixties with COVID-19, enrolled during active disease. Sequenced: peripheral blood. CDR3 region: CASRGAGEQYF. The CDR3 DNA sequence: TGTGCCAGCAGAGGGGCCGGCGAGCAGTACTTC.